The clone carrying this TCR beta chain was counted ten times or more. Its antigen is as yet unknown. In TCRdb, the 5' RACE reads were re-called with MiXCR into one record per CDR3 protein. The table records approximately 240,000 distinct CDR3 sequences, under 12% of them present only once. The record originates from a study of CD8 T cells in ankylosing spondylitis. Findings and caveats of the study: Typical of ankylosing spondylitis blood, it appeared, was a TCR beta motif of under 10 highly homologous variants. Clones linked to disease, bearing a CD8+ phenotype, were relatively rare in peripheral blood.

The source of this sequence is a male donor with ankylosing spondylitis or in good health (not recorded which). The specimen sequenced was blood, either unsorted or a sorted T cell fraction (not recorded which).

As DNA, the CDR3 is TGTGCCAGCAGCCCATCCGGGGGCGCGGGCACCGGGGAGCTGTTTTTT. It specifies CASSPSGGAGTGELFF. The chain carries TRBV7-9 and TRBJ2-2; the D call may be TRBD1 or TRBD2 (6 bases each). V lost 5 bases to trimming and J lost 4 bases, with 17 bases between them. The germline gives CDR1 SEHNR, CDR2 FQNEAQ (reference sequence). This CDR3 has 16 amino acids.